A selection of T cell receptor beta chains follows, all from one sample in a study of blood T cell repertoires in COVID-19. This table comes from immunoSEQ multiplex PCR, and its TCRdb copy is limited to in-frame clones, with some not included. This sample carries under 200,000 clones, roughly 80% of them seen once, and the ten largest clones take about 2%. Source material: peripheral blood. The receptors here all came from a woman older than 75 with acute or convalescent COVID-19. The CDR3 runs from the conserved cysteine through the conserved F or W. D genes are given only for firm matches. Expanded clones are given a class, and other clones once, few, many or no size at all.

clone size: -
V gene: TRBV11-2
J gene: TRBJ2-3
D gene: TRBD2
CDR3 DNA: TGTGCCAGCAGCTTAGGGAGAACTAGCGGGGTAGGAACAGATACGCAGTATTTT
CDR3 protein: CASSLGRTSGVGTDTQYF

clone size: -
V gene: TRBV11-3
J gene: TRBJ2-1
D gene: TRBD1
CDR3 DNA: TGTGCCAGCAGCGTAGAGACAGGGGGCTACTACAATGAGCAGTTCTTC
CDR3 protein: CASSVETGGYYNEQFF

clone size: -
V gene: TRBV28
J gene: TRBJ2-7
D gene: TRBD2
CDR3 DNA: TGTGCCAGCAGTTTATACGGGCGGGGGGCTGAAAACGAGCAGTACTTC
CDR3 protein: CASSLYGRGAENEQYF

clone size: -
V gene: TRBV30
J gene: TRBJ1-3
D gene: -
CDR3 DNA: TGTGCCTGGAGTCCCAACCTCGTTAGGGAGATTAAGAAGAGAAACACCATATATTTT
CDR3 protein: CAWSPNLVREIKKRNTIYF

clone size: -
V gene: TRBV14
J gene: TRBJ2-1
D gene: -
CDR3 DNA: TGTGCCAGCAGCCAAGCTTACAATGAGCAGTTCTTC
CDR3 protein: CASSQAYNEQFF

clone size: -
V gene: TRBV9
J gene: TRBJ1-3
D gene: -
CDR3 DNA: TGTGCCAGCAGCTGGAATACAGGGACACTGCGAGGAAACACCATATATTTT
CDR3 protein: CASSWNTGTLRGNTIYF

clone size: -
V gene: TRBV19
J gene: TRBJ2-2
D gene: -
CDR3 DNA: TGTGCCAGTAGCGAAACAGCGGCGGAGCTGTTTTTT
CDR3 protein: CASSETAAELFF

clone size: -
V gene: TRBV19
J gene: TRBJ2-7
D gene: -
CDR3 DNA: TGTGCCAGTAGTATACAGGGTACCTACGAGCAGTACTTC
CDR3 protein: CASSIQGTYEQYF

clone size: -
V gene: TRBV27
J gene: TRBJ1-5
D gene: TRBD1
CDR3 DNA: TGTGCCAGCAGCCCGGGACAGGGCTGGAATCAGCCCCAGCATTTT
CDR3 protein: CASSPGQGWNQPQHF

clone size: few
V gene: TRBV7-8
J gene: TRBJ1-5
D gene: TRBD1
CDR3 DNA: TGTGCCAGCAGCGCGGGGACAGGGATCGATCAGCCCCAGCATTTT
CDR3 protein: CASSAGTGIDQPQHF

clone size: -
V gene: TRBV2
J gene: TRBJ1-4
D gene: TRBD1
CDR3 DNA: TGTGCCAGCAATCTACAGGGGGCTAATGAAAAACTGTTTTTT
CDR3 protein: CASNLQGANEKLFF

clone size: -
V gene: TRBV6-1
J gene: TRBJ1-5
D gene: -
CDR3 DNA: TGTGCCAGCAGTGAGCAGGGGAGCAATCAGCCCCAGCATTTT
CDR3 protein: CASSEQGSNQPQHF

clone size: -
V gene: TRBV10-3
J gene: TRBJ1-1
D gene: -
CDR3 DNA: TGTGCCATCAGCCCCGGGAGGGGTCCGAACACTGAAGCTTTCTTT
CDR3 protein: CAISPGRGPNTEAFF

clone size: -
V gene: TRBV29-1
J gene: TRBJ2-7
D gene: TRBD1
CDR3 DNA: TGCAGCGTTGCCCGGACAGGGGTTTACGAGCAGTACTTC
CDR3 protein: CSVARTGVYEQYF

clone size: few
V gene: TRBV7-2
J gene: TRBJ2-2
D gene: -
CDR3 DNA: TGTGCCAGCAGCACGGGACTCGACACCGGGGAGCTGTTTTTT
CDR3 protein: CASSTGLDTGELFF

clone size: few
V gene: TRBV28
J gene: TRBJ1-1
D gene: TRBD1
CDR3 DNA: TGTGCCAGCAGTCTCTATAGACAGGGCCACACTGAAGCTTTCTTT
CDR3 protein: CASSLYRQGHTEAFF

clone size: -
V gene: TRBV27
J gene: TRBJ2-7
D gene: TRBD1
CDR3 DNA: TGTGCCAGCAGTGGACAGGGGGTAAGGGAGCAGTACTTC
CDR3 protein: CASSGQGVREQYF

clone size: -
V gene: TRBV5-1
J gene: TRBJ2-1
D gene: TRBD2
CDR3 DNA: TGCGCCAGCAGCCCCCGATTGGCGGGAGTGATAGGATTTCGGCAGTTCTTC
CDR3 protein: CASSPRLAGVIGFRQFF

clone size: -
V gene: TRBV2
J gene: TRBJ2-2
D gene: -
CDR3 DNA: TGTGCCAGCAAGGCGGGGACGAACACCGGGGAGCTGTTTTTT
CDR3 protein: CASKAGTNTGELFF

clone size: -
V gene: TRBV3-1/TRBV3-2
J gene: TRBJ2-1
D gene: TRBD2
CDR3 DNA: TGTGCCAGCAGCCAAGGGCTAGCGGAGATTCTCTACAATGAGCAGTTCTTC
CDR3 protein: CASSQGLAEILYNEQFF

clone size: -
V gene: TRBV27
J gene: TRBJ1-5
D gene: -
CDR3 DNA: TGTGCCAGCAGACAGAACAATCAGCCCCAGCATTTT
CDR3 protein: CASRQNNQPQHF

clone size: -
V gene: TRBV6-6
J gene: TRBJ2-2
D gene: -
CDR3 DNA: TGTGCCACCCAAGATCTAGGTCGCACCGGGGAGCTGTTTTTT
CDR3 protein: CATQDLGRTGELFF

clone size: -
V gene: TRBV15
J gene: TRBJ2-1
D gene: -
CDR3 DNA: TGTGCCACCAGCAGAGAGAGGGGGGGGCCTTCGAATGAGCAGTTCTTC
CDR3 protein: CATSRERGGPSNEQFF

clone size: -
V gene: TRBV7-2
J gene: TRBJ1-4
D gene: -
CDR3 DNA: TGTGCCAGCAAGGGTGGGGGCGATGGCGAAAAACTGTTTTTT
CDR3 protein: CASKGGGDGEKLFF

clone size: -
V gene: TRBV6-2/TRBV6-3
J gene: TRBJ2-1
D gene: TRBD2
CDR3 DNA: TGTGCCAGCAGTTACTCGATAGGACTAGCGGGAGACAATGAGCAGTTCTTC
CDR3 protein: CASSYSIGLAGDNEQFF

clone size: -
V gene: TRBV12-3/TRBV12-4
J gene: TRBJ2-3
D gene: -
CDR3 DNA: TGTGCCAGCAGAGACCCGGGGGAAGATACGCAGTATTTT
CDR3 protein: CASRDPGEDTQYF

clone size: -
V gene: TRBV5-4
J gene: TRBJ2-3
D gene: TRBD1
CDR3 DNA: TGTGCCAGCAGCTCACCGGGACAGGGGATCGCAGATACGCAGTATTTT
CDR3 protein: CASSSPGQGIADTQYF

clone size: many
V gene: TRBV27
J gene: TRBJ1-5
D gene: -
CDR3 DNA: TGTGCCAGCAGTTTAGCGGGGGAAGGACAGCCCCAGCATTTT
CDR3 protein: CASSLAGEGQPQHF

clone size: -
V gene: TRBV7-9
J gene: TRBJ2-7
D gene: -
CDR3 DNA: TGTGCCAGCAGCCCCGGGGACAACCCCTACGAGCAGTACTTC
CDR3 protein: CASSPGDNPYEQYF

clone size: few
V gene: TRBV9
J gene: TRBJ2-3
D gene: TRBD1
CDR3 DNA: TGTGCCAGCAGCGTAGAGGGGGCCACAGATACGCAGTATTTT
CDR3 protein: CASSVEGATDTQYF

clone size: -
V gene: TRBV19
J gene: TRBJ1-5
D gene: TRBD1
CDR3 DNA: TGTGCCAGTAGTTCAGGGGGCTTTGGCAATCAGCCCCAGCATTTT
CDR3 protein: CASSSGGFGNQPQHF

clone size: -
V gene: TRBV29-1
J gene: TRBJ2-2
D gene: TRBD1
CDR3 DNA: TGCAGCGTTGAAGAGGACAGGGCTCCCGGGGAGCTGTTTTTT
CDR3 protein: CSVEEDRAPGELFF

clone size: -
V gene: TRBV10-3
J gene: TRBJ2-7
D gene: TRBD1
CDR3 DNA: TGTGCCATCAGTGCTACCGGGACAGGGGGAGTTTTTGCGGCGTACTTC
CDR3 protein: CAISATGTGGVFAAYF

clone size: -
V gene: TRBV6-5
J gene: TRBJ2-7
D gene: -
CDR3 DNA: TGTGCCAGCAGGGAGGGGCTCTGGGACTCCTACGAGCAGTACTTC
CDR3 protein: CASREGLWDSYEQYF

clone size: -
V gene: TRBV4-1
J gene: TRBJ2-1
D gene: TRBD2
CDR3 DNA: TGCGCCAGCAGCCCGCGACTAGCGGGGGGCACGTTCTACAATGAGCAGTTCTTC
CDR3 protein: CASSPRLAGGTFYNEQFF

clone size: -
V gene: TRBV7-2
J gene: TRBJ1-5
D gene: TRBD1
CDR3 DNA: TGTGCCAGCAGCTTGGCAGGGGGCTTTCAGCCCCAGCATTTT
CDR3 protein: CASSLAGGFQPQHF

clone size: -
V gene: TRBV28
J gene: TRBJ1-5
D gene: -
CDR3 DNA: TGTGCCAGCAGTTTCGCGGGGGTAGGCAATCAGCCCCAGCATTTT
CDR3 protein: CASSFAGVGNQPQHF

clone size: -
V gene: TRBV2
J gene: TRBJ1-5
D gene: -
CDR3 DNA: TGTGCCAGCAGTGACTCAGAACCCCCTCAGCCCCAGCATTTT
CDR3 protein: CASSDSEPPQPQHF

clone size: -
V gene: TRBV3-1/TRBV3-2
J gene: TRBJ2-5
D gene: -
CDR3 DNA: TGTGCCAGCAGCCAAGTCCCCAGGGCCTCCGGGACCCAGTACTTC
CDR3 protein: CASSQVPRASGTQYF

clone size: -
V gene: TRBV30
J gene: TRBJ1-2
D gene: -
CDR3 DNA: TGTGCCTGGAGATCTCAGGGCTATGGCTACACCTTC
CDR3 protein: CAWRSQGYGYTF

clone size: -
V gene: TRBV19
J gene: TRBJ1-4
D gene: -
CDR3 DNA: TGTGCCAGTAGTATGATGCGGAATGAAAAACTGTTTTTT
CDR3 protein: CASSMMRNEKLFF

clone size: few
V gene: TRBV19
J gene: TRBJ2-3
D gene: -
CDR3 DNA: TGTGCCAGTAGTATCGAGCCTCTAGATACGCAGTATTTT
CDR3 protein: CASSIEPLDTQYF

clone size: -
V gene: TRBV14
J gene: TRBJ2-1
D gene: -
CDR3 DNA: TGTGCCAGCAGCCAAGATCGAGGGGGAAATGAGCAGTTCTTC
CDR3 protein: CASSQDRGGNEQFF

clone size: -
V gene: TRBV7-8
J gene: TRBJ2-1
D gene: -
CDR3 DNA: TGTGCCAGCAGCTCTCACCCAAGGAGAAATACACGGGGGAGCTCCTACAATGAGCAGTTCTTC
CDR3 protein: CASSSHPRRNTRGSSYNEQFF

clone size: -
V gene: TRBV20-1
J gene: TRBJ2-4
D gene: TRBD1
CDR3 DNA: TGCAGTGCTGGTGGACAGGGCCAAAACATTCAGTACTTC
CDR3 protein: CSAGGQGQNIQYF

clone size: -
V gene: TRBV9
J gene: TRBJ2-1
D gene: -
CDR3 DNA: TGTGCCAGCAGCGAGAGACTCCCCAGCTCCTACAATGAGCAGTTCTTC
CDR3 protein: CASSERLPSSYNEQFF

clone size: -
V gene: TRBV12-3/TRBV12-4
J gene: TRBJ2-7
D gene: -
CDR3 DNA: TGTGCCAGCAGCTGGGCCCACAGAAGCGAGCAGTACTTC
CDR3 protein: CASSWAHRSEQYF

clone size: once
V gene: TRBV2
J gene: TRBJ1-2
D gene: -
CDR3 DNA: TGTGCCAGCAGTGAGGGGCCGGGGGACTATGGCTACACCTTC
CDR3 protein: CASSEGPGDYGYTF

clone size: -
V gene: TRBV7-2
J gene: TRBJ2-3
D gene: -
CDR3 DNA: TGTGCCAGCAGCTCGCGACTGCTTAGCACAGATACGCAGTATTTT
CDR3 protein: CASSSRLLSTDTQYF

clone size: few
V gene: TRBV6-5
J gene: TRBJ2-7
D gene: -
CDR3 DNA: TGTGCCAGCAGCTCGAGTCTTAGCTCCTACGAGCAGTACTTC
CDR3 protein: CASSSSLSSYEQYF

clone size: -
V gene: TRBV5-1
J gene: TRBJ2-7
D gene: -
CDR3 DNA: TGCGCCAGCAGCGTGACCCGGCACACAGGTGACGAGCAGTACTTC
CDR3 protein: CASSVTRHTGDEQYF

clone size: -
V gene: TRBV7-8
J gene: TRBJ2-7
D gene: -
CDR3 DNA: TGTGCCAGCAGCGACTTCTTCCAATGGAGCTCCTACGAGCAGTACTTC
CDR3 protein: CASSDFFQWSSYEQYF